The clone carrying this TCR beta chain has just one count. The antigen is unknown. The PCR used 60 Vbeta and 13 Jbeta primers. Original analysis: As a later analysis found, there were 80 million to 90 million unique TCR beta chains, of which roughly 11 million were shared. Data came from immunoSEQ multiplex PCR; TCRdb stores just in-frame clones and leaves some out. The D gene and trimming were derived from the DNA, and the V and J assignments and clone size from that table. The sample yields 90,000 to 140,000 clones, about 78% seen once. This specimen comes from a study of cytomegalovirus exposure and HLA in healthy donors. These donors counted as nominally healthy when sampled, but unrecorded immune exposures were likely. The CDR3 has 15 amino acids. Germline V gives CDR1 SNHLY, CDR2 FYNNEI. The V segment lost 6 bases and the J segment 0 bases; nucleotides outside the gene matches: 4. Regarding the study as a whole: Researchers reportedly found TCR beta sequences accurately predicted most subjects' HLA-A and HLA-B alleles. Associated with cytomegalovirus, according to the listing, were 150 to 200 TCR beta chains.

This clonotype was obtained from a man aged 30-40 years in good health and CMV-seronegative. This chain connects TRBV2 to TRBJ2-2, with 7 bases matching TRBD1. The sample was PBMCs. CDR3: CASRKQGTNTGELFF. DNA of the CDR3: TGTGCCAGCAGAAAACAGGGGACGAACACCGGGGAGCTGTTTTTT.